The TCR delta chain described here comes from a study of γδ T cells in repeated Plasmodium falciparum infection. Study overall: Malian children with intense seasonal malaria exposure were compared with matched Australian children. Four controlled malaria infections with P. falciparum NF54 spanned 500 to 650 days. Each infection was followed by sampling at 21 days, plus baseline and some pre-infection draws.

Vgamma9/Vdelta2+ and Vdelta2-negative gammadelta T cells were flow-sorted from PBMC for bulk sequencing. TCRdb re-called clones from the multiplex PCR reads using CATT. The sample lists around 49,000 delta-chain clones; around 2% were seen once. In its sample, this clone was seen a few times. One base separates it from a far larger clone, so it is likely a read error. Other DNA sequences in the same sample also yield this CDR3. V was pared by 2 bases and J by 2 bases, with 33 bases of the junction left unmatched. Germline lookup yields CDR1 TSESDYY and CDR2 QEAYKQQN. The CDR3 consists of 26 residues. V and J are TRAV38-2/DV8 and TRDJ1; 13 nucleotides align to TRDD3. TCRdb supplies no J gene; here it was assigned by aligning the nucleotide sequence to germline. The clonotype comes from a pool of human donors (malaria-infected and uninfected, not separated). What was sequenced was gamma-delta T cells from blood. In DNA form, the CDR3 reads TGTGCTTATAGGAGAGGCCCCCTTCCTACACTAGTCCCTTACTGGGGGATACGCGTAGGGACCGATAAACTCATCTTT. This encodes CAYRRGPLPTLVPYWGIRVGTDKLIF.